This T cell receptor (beta chain) stems from a study of memory CD4+ T cells and cytomegalovirus serostatus. General study findings and limits: Each of 67 CMV-associated TCRbeta sequences occurred in one to five individuals.

Original handling: Out-of-frame sequences were removed, leaving about 2,300,000 distinct TCRbeta sequences. Repertoires were generated with immunoSEQ multiplex PCR, while TCRdb's copy carries only in-frame clones and drops some. The DNA was the basis for D and trimming; V, J and clone size are from that table. The table lists approximately 44,000 clones, 70% to 80% of them singletons. Single viable CD3+CD4+CD8-CD45RO+ cells were sorted as the memory CD4+ T cells. In germline, CDR1 is SGDLS, CDR2 YYNGEE. The CDR3 totals 11 residues. Trimming pared 3 bases from V and 8 bases from J, leaving 6 bases between. The sample holds one count of this clone. Its antigen is unknown.

Material for sequencing was memory CD4+ T cells from blood. The receptor was derived from an adult in good health and CMV-seronegative. The chain employs TRBV9 and TRBJ2-1; D gene ambiguous. The CDR3 sequence: CASSAADEQFF. In nucleotides, the CDR3 is TGTGCCAGCAGCGCGGCTGATGAGCAGTTCTTC.